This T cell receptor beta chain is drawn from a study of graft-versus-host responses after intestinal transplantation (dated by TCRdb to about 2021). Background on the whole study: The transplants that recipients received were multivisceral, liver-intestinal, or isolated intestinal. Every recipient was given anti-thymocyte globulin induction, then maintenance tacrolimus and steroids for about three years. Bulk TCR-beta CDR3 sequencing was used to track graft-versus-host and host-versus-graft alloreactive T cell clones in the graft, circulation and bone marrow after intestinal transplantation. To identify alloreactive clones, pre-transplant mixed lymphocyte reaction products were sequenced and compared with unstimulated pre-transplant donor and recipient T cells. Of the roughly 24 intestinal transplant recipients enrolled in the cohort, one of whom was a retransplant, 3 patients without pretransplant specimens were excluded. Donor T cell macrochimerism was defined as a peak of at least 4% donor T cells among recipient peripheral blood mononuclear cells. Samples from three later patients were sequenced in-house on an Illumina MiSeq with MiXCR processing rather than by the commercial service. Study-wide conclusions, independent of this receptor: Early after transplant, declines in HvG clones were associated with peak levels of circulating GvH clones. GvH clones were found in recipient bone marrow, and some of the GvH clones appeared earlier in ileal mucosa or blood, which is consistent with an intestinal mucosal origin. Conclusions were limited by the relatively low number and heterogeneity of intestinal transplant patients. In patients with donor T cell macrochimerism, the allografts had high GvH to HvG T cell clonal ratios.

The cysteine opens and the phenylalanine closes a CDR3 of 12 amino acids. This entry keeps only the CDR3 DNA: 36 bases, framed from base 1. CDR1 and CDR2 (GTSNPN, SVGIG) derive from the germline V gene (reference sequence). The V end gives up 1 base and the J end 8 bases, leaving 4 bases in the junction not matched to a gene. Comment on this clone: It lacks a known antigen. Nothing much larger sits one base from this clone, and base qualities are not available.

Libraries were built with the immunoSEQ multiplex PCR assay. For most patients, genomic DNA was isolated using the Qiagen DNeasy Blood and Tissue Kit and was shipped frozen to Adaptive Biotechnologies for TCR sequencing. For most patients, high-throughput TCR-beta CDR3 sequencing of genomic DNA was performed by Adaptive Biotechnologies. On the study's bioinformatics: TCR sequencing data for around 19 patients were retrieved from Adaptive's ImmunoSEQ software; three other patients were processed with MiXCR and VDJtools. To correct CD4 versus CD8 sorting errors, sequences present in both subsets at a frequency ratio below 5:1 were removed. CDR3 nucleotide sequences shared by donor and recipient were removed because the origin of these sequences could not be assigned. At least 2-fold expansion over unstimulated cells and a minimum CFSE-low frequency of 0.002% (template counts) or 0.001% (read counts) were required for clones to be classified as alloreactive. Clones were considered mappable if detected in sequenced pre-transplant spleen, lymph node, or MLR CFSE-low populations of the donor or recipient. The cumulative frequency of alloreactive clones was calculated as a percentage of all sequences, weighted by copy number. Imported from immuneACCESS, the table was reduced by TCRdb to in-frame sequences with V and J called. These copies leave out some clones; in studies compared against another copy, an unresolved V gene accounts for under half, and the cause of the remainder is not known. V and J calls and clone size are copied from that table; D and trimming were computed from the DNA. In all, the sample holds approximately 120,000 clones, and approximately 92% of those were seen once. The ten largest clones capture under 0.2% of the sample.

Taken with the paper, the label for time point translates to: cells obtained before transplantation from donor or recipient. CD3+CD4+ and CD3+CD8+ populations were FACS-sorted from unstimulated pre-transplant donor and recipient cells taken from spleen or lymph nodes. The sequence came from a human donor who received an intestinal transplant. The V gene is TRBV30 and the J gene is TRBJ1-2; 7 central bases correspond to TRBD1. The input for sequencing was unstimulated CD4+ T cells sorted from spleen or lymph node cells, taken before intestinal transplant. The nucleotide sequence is TGTGCCTGGAGTGCAGGGGGAGGAGGCTACACCTTC. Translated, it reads CAWSAGGGGYTF.